The TCR beta chain under discussion was sequenced for a study of CXCR4 blockade with PD-1 therapy in pancreatic cancer. V was cut by 0 bases and J by 0 bases, with 9 bases left in between. The CDR3 totals 15 residues. CDR1 and CDR2 (germline): SGDLS, YYNGEE. Using immunoSEQ multiplex PCR, the repertoire was profiled, and TCRdb retains in-frame clones only, with some absent. Of roughly 18,000 clones in the sample, about 72% are singletons; the top ten hold 5% to 6.5%. Findings and limits, study-wide: Tumors were clonally expanded, mean 0.14 versus 0.05 in healthy blood. More frequent amino acid clones had more nucleotide rearrangements, suggesting convergent selection.

These archived tumors were resected from patients never given neoadjuvant therapy beforehand. On this clone itself: No antigen is known for it.

Sample: tumor tissue. The receptor was isolated from a human donor with pancreatic ductal adenocarcinoma. The rearrangement links TRBV9 to TRBJ1-2; TRBD1 might be the D (5 bases). The CDR3 DNA reads TGTGCCAGCAGCGTAGCGACAGAAGCTAACTATGGCTACACCTTC. Amino acid sequence: CASSVATEANYGYTF.